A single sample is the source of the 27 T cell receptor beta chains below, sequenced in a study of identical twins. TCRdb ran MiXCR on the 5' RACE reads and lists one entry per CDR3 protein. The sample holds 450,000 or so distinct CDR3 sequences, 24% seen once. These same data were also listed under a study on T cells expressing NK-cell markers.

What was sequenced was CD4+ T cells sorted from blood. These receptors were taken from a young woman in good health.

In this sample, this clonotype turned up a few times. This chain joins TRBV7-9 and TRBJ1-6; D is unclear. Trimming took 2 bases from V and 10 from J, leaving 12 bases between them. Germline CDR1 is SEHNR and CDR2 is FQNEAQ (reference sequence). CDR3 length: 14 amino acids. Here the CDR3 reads CASSLTPDQSPLHF. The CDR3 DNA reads TGTGCCAGCAGCTTAACCCCCGATCAGTCACCCCTCCACTTT.

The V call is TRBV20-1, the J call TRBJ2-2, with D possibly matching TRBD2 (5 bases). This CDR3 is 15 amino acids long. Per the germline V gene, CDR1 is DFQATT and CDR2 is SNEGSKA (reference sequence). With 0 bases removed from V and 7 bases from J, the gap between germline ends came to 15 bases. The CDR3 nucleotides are TGCAGTGCTAGAGATGCTAGGAGGATCATCGGGGAGCTGTTTTTT. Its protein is CSARDARRIIGELFF.

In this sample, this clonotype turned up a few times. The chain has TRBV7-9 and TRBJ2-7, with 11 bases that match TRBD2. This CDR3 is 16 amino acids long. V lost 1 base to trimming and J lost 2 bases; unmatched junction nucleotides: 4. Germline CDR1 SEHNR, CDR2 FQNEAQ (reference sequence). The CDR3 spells CASSLELAGATYEQYF. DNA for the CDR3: TGTGCCAGCAGCTTAGAACTAGCGGGGGCGACCTACGAGCAGTACTTC.

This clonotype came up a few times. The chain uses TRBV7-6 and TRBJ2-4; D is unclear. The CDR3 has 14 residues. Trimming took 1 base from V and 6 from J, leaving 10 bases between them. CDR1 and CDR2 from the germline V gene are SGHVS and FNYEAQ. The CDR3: CASSLGGVGNIQYF. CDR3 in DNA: TGTGCCAGCAGCTTAGGTGGGGTGGGAAACATTCAGTACTTC.

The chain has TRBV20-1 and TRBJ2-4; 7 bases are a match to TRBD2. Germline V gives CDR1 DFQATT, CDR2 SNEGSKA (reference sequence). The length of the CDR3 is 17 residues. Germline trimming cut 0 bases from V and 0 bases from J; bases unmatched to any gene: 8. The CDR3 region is CSARDGRGRIAKNIQYF. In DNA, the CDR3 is TGCAGTGCTAGAGATGGGAGGGGCCGGATAGCCAAAAACATTCAGTACTTC.

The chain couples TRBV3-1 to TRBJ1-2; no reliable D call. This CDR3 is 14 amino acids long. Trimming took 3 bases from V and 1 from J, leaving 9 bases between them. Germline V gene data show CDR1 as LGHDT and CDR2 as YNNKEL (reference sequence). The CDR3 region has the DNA TGTGCCAGCAGCCACCTTCATCTTAACTATGGCTACACCTTC. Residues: CASSHLHLNYGYTF.

CDR3 region: CSAKKGGNEQFF. The CDR3, as DNA: TGCAGTGCCAAAAAAGGGGGGAATGAGCAGTTCTTC. This chain joins TRBV20-1 and TRBJ2-1; either TRBD1 or TRBD2 may fit D (6 bases each). The CDR3 contains 12 residues. The germline V gene has CDR1 DFQATT and CDR2 SNEGSKA (reference sequence). Trimming cost V 6 bases and J 7 bases, with 13 bases left between them.

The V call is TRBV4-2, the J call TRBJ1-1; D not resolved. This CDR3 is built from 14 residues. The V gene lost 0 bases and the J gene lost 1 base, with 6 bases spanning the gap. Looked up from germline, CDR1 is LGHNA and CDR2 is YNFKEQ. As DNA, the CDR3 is TGTGCCAGCAGCCAAGACCCGAGGAACACTGAAGCTTTCTTT. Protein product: CASSQDPRNTEAFF.

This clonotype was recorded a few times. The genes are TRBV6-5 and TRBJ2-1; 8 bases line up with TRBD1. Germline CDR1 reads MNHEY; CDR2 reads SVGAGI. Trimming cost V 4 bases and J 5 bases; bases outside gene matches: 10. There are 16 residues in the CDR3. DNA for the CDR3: TGTGCCAGCAGTTCGTACGCAGGGGGCTCGGACAATGAGCAGTTCTTC. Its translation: CASSSYAGGSDNEQFF.

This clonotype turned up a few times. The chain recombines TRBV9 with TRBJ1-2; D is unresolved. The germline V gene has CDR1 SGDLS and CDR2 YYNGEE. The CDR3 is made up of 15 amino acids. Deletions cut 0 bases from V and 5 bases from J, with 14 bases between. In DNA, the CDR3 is TGTGCCAGCAGCGTAGGTAGCAGTCGAACGTATGGCTACACCTTC. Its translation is CASSVGSSRTYGYTF.

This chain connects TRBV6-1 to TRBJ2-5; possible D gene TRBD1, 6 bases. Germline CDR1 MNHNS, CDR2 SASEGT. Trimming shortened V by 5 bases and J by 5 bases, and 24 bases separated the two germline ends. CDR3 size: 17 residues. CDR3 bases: TGTGCCAGCAGTCGCTCCTCTGGGTCCTCAAGGGGGGAGACCCAGTACTTC. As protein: CASSRSSGSSRGETQYF.

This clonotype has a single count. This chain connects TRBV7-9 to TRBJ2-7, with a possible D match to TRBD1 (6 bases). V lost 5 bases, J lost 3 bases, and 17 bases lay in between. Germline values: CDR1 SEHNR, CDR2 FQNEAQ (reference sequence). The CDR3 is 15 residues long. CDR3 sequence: CASSPGQILVYEQYF. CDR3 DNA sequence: TGTGCCAGCAGCCCAGGACAGATCCTAGTCTACGAGCAGTACTTC.

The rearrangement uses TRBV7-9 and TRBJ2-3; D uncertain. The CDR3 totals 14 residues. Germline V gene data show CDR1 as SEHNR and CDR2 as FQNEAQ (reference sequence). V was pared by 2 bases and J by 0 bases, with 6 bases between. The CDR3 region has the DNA TGTGCCAGCAGCTTATCGTATAGCACAGATACGCAGTATTTT. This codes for CASSLSYSTDTQYF.

The CDR3 coding sequence is TGTGCCAGCAGCGTAGGGTCGACTAATGAAAAACTGTTTTTT. This codes for CASSVGSTNEKLFF. J is TRBJ1-4 and V is TRBV9; unclear D gene. Trimming shortened V by 0 bases and J by 2 bases, and 5 bases separated the two germline ends. This CDR3 region has 14 residues. Germline V gene lookup returns CDR1 SGDLS and CDR2 YYNGEE. The full variable domain, in which reference TRBV9 and TRBJ1-4 provide the parts outside the CDR3, is DSGVTQTPKHLITATGQRVTLRCSPRSGDLSVYWYQQSLDQGLQFLIQYYNGEERAKGNILERFSAQQFPDLHSELNLSSLELGDSALYFCASSVGSTNEKLFFGSGTQLSVL.

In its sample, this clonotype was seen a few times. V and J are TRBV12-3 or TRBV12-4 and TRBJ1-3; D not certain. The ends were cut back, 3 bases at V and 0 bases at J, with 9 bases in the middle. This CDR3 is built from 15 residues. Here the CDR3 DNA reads TGTGCCAGCAGTTTCGGGCGACACTCTGGAAACACCATATATTTT. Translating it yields CASSFGRHSGNTIYF.

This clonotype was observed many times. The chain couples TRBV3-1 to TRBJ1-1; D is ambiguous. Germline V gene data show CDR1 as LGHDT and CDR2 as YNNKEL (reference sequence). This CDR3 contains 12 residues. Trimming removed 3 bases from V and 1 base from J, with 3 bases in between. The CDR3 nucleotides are TGTGCCAGCAGCCACCGGAACACTGAAGCTTTCTTT. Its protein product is CASSHRNTEAFF.

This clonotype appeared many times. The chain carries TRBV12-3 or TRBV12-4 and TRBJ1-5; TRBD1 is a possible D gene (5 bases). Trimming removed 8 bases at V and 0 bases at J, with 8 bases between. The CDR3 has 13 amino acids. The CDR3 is CASGGSSNQPQHF. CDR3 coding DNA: TGTGCCAGCGGGGGAAGTAGCAATCAGCCCCAGCATTTT.

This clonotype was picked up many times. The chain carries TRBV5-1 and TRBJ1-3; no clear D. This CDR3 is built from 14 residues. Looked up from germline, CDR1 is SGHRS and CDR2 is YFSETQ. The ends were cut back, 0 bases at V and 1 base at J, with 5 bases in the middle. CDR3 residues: CASSLAGSGNTIYF. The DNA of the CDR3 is TGCGCCAGCAGCTTGGCCGGGTCTGGAAACACCATATATTTT.

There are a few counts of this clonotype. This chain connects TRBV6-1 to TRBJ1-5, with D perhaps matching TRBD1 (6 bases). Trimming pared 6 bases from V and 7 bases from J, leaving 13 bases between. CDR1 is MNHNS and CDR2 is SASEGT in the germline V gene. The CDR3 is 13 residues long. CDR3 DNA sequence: TGTGCCAGCAGCCAACAGGGCGTGCAGCCCCAGCATTTT. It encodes CASSQQGVQPQHF.

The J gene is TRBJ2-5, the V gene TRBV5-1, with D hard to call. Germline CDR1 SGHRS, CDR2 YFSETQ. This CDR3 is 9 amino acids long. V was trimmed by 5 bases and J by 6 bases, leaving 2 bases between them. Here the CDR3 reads CASSQTQYF. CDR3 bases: TGCGCCAGCAGTCAGACCCAGTACTTC.

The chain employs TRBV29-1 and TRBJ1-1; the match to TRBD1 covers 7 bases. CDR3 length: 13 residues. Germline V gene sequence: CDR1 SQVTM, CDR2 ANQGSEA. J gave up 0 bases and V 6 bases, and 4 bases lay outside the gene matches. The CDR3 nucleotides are TGCAGCGTCGAGGGGGCCATGAACACTGAAGCTTTCTTT. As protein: CSVEGAMNTEAFF. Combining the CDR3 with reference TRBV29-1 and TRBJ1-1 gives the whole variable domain SAVISQKPSRDICQRGTSLTIQCQVDSQVTMMFWYRQQPGQSLTLIATANQGSEATYESGFVIDKFPISRPNLTFSTLTVSNMSPEDSSIYLCSVEGAMNTEAFFGQGTRLTVV.

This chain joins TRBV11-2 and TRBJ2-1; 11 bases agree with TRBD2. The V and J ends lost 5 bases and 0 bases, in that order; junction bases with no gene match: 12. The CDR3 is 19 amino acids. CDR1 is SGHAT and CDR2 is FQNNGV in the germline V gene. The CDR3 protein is CASSPFSTSGTPSYNEQFF. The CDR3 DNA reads TGTGCCAGCAGCCCATTCTCGACTAGCGGGACCCCCTCCTACAATGAGCAGTTCTTC.

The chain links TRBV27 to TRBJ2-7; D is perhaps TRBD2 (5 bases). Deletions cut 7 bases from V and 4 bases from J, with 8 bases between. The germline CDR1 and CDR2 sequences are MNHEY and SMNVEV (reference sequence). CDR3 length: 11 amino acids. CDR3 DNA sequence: TGTGCCAGCATTGGGAGATACGAGCAGTACTTC. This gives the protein CASIGRYEQYF.

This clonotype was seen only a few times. The CDR3 region is CASSVRAGTGNSPLHF. CDR3 coding DNA: TGTGCCAGCAGCGTTAGAGCCGGGACAGGAAATTCACCCCTCCACTTT. V is TRBV9 and J is TRBJ1-6; TRBD1 matches at 8 bases. Germline CDR1 is SGDLS and CDR2 is YYNGEE. This CDR3 is 16 amino acids long. The trim removed 2 bases at V and 7 bases at J, leaving 8 bases unmatched.

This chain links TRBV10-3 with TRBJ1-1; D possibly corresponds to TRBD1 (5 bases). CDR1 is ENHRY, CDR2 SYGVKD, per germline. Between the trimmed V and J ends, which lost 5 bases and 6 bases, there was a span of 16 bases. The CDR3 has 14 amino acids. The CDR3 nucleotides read TGTGCCATCAGTCGGTCCCAGGGTGCGGCTGAAGCTTTCTTT. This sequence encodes CAISRSQGAAEAFF.

CDR3 region: CAYQSQGLGEKLFF. The CDR3 region has the DNA TGTGCCTACCAGTCCCAGGGGCTTGGAGAAAAACTGTTTTTT. The rearrangement uses TRBV30 and TRBJ1-4; D possibly corresponds to TRBD1 (6 bases). Trimming took off 7 bases at V and 8 bases at J, with 20 bases between the two ends. This CDR3 has 14 residues. Germline CDR1 reads GTSNPN; CDR2 reads SVGIG (reference sequence).

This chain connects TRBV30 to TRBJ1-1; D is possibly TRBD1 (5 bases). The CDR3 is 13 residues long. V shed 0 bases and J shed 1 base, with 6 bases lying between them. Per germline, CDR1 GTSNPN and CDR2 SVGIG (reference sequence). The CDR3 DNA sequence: TGTGCCTGGAGTGTGGGGGGGAACACTGAAGCTTTCTTT. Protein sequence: CAWSVGGNTEAFF.